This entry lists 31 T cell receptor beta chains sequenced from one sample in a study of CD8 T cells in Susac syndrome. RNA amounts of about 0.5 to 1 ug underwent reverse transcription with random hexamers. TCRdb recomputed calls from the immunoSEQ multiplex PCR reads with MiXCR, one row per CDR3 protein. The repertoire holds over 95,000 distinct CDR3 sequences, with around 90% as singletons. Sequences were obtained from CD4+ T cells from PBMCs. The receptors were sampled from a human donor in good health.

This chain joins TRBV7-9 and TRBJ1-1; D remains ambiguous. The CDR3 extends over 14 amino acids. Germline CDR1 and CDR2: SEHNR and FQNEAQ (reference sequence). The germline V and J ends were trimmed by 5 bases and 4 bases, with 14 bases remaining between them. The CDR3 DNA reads TGTGCCAGCAGCCGCGAAGGGCCCATCACTGAAGCTTTCTTT. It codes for CASSREGPITEAFF.

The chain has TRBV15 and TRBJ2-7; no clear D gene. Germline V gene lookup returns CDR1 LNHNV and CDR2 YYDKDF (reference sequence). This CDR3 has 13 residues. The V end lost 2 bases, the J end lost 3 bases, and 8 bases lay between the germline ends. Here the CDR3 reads CATSRPENYEQYF. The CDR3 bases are TGTGCCACCAGCAGACCTGAGAACTACGAGCAGTACTTC.

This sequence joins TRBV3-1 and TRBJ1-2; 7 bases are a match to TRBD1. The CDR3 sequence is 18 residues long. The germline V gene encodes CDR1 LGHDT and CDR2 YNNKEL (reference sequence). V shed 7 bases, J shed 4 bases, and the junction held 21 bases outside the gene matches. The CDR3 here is CASTPYPIRGRPTYGYTF. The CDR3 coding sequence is TGTGCCAGCACCCCTTACCCGATTAGGGGGCGACCTACCTATGGCTACACCTTC.

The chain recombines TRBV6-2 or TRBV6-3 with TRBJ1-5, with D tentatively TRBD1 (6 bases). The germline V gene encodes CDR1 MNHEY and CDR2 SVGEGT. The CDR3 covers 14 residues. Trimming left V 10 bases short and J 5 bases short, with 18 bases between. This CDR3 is CATKRRGADQPQHF. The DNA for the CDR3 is TGTGCCACCAAACGACGGGGGGCCGATCAGCCCCAGCATTTT.

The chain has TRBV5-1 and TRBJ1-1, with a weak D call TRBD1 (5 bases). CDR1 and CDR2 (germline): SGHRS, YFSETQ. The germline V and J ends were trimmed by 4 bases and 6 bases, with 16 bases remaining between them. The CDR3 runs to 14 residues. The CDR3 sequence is CASSPPEAGAEAFF. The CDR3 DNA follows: TGCGCCAGCAGCCCACCTGAGGCGGGGGCTGAAGCTTTCTTT. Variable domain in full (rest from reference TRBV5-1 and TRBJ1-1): KAGVTQTPRYLIKTRGQQVTLSCSPISGHRSVSWYQQTPGQGLQFLFEYFSETQRNKGNFPGRFSGRQFSNSRSEMNVSTLELGDSALYLCASSPPEAGAEAFFGQGTRLTVV.

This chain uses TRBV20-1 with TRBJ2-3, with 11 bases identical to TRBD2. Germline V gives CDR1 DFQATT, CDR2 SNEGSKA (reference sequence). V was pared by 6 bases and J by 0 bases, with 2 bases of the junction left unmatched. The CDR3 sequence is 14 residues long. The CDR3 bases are TGCAGTGCATTAGCGGGGGGGAGCACAGATACGCAGTATTTT. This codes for CSALAGGSTDTQYF.

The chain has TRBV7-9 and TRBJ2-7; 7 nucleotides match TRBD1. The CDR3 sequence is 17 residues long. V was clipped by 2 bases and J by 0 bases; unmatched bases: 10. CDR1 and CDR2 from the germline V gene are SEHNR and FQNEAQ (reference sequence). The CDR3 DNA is TGTGCCAGCAGCTTAAGGACAGGCTCGTGGAGCTCCTACGAGCAGTACTTC. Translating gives CASSLRTGSWSSYEQYF.

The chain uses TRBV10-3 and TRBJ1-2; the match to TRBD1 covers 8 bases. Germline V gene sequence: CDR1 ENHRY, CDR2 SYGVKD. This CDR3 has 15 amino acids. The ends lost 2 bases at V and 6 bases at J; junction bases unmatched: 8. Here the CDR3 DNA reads TGTGCCATCAGTGAGGGATTCCAGGGGGCAGATGGCTACACCTTC. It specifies CAISEGFQGADGYTF.

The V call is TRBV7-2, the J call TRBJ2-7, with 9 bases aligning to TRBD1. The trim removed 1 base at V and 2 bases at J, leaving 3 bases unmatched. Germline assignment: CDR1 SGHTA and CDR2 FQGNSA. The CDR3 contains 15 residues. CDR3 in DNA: TGTGCCAGCAGCTTAGAGGGGACAGGGACCTACGAGCAGTACTTC. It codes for CASSLEGTGTYEQYF. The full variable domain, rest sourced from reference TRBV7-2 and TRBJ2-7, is GAGVSQSPSNKVTEKGKDVELRCDPISGHTALYWYRQSLGQGLEFLIYFQGNSAPDKSGLPSDRFSAERTGGSVSTLTIQRTQQEDSAVYLCASSLEGTGTYEQYFGPGTRLTVT.

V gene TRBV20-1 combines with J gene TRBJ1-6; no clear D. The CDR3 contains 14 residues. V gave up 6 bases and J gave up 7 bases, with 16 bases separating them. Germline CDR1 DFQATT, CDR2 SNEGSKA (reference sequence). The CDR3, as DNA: TGCAGTGCCCACCCCCGGGGTCGGAATTCACCCCTCCACTTT. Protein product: CSAHPRGRNSPLHF.

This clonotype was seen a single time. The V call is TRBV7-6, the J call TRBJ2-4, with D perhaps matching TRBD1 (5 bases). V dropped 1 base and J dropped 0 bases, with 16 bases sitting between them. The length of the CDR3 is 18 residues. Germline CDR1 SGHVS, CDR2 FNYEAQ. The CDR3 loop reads CASSLVAGQGIAKNIQYF. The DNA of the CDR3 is TGTGCCAGCAGCTTAGTTGCTGGACAAGGAATAGCCAAAAACATTCAGTACTTC.

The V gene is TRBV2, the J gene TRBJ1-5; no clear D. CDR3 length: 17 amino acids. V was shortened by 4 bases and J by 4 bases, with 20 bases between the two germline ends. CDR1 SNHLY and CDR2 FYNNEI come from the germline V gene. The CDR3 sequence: CASSAPGTLISNQPQHF. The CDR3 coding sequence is TGTGCCAGCAGTGCCCCGGGAACCTTAATTTCAAATCAGCCCCAGCATTTT.

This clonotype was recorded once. As DNA, the CDR3 is TGCGCCAGCAGCCAGAGAGTGGGCGGACTCCAAGAGACCCAGTACTTC. Translation: CASSQRVGGLQETQYF. The V and J genes are TRBV5-1 and TRBJ2-5, with D perhaps TRBD2 (5 bases). Trimming removed 4 bases at V and 1 base at J, with 17 bases between. The CDR3 totals 16 residues. Germline CDR1 and CDR2: SGHRS and YFSETQ. The variable domain in full, with the rest retrieved from reference TRBV5-1 and TRBJ2-5, is KAGVTQTPRYLIKTRGQQVTLSCSPISGHRSVSWYQQTPGQGLQFLFEYFSETQRNKGNFPGRFSGRQFSNSRSEMNVSTLELGDSALYLCASSQRVGGLQETQYFGPGTRLLVL.

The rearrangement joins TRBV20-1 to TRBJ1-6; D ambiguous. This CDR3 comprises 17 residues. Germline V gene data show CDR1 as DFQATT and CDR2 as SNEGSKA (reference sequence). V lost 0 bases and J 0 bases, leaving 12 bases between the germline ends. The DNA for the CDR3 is TGCAGTGCTAGAGAGTTTTTAGCGAGCTCCTATAATTCACCCCTCCACTTT. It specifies CSAREFLASSYNSPLHF.

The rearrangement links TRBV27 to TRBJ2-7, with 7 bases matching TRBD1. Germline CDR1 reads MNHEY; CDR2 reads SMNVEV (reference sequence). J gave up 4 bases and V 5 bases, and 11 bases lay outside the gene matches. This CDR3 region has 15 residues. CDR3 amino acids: CASSESGTESYEQYF. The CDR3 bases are TGTGCCAGCAGTGAGTCCGGGACAGAGTCTTACGAGCAGTACTTC.

The chain's CDR3 is CSAREGTGYSEQYF. The CDR3 coding sequence is TGCAGTGCTAGAGAAGGGACAGGATATAGCGAGCAGTACTTC. V usage is TRBV20-1 and J usage is TRBJ2-7; 8 bases map to TRBD1. The CDR3 is 14 amino acids. Trimming removed 0 bases from V and 6 bases from J; junction bases left unmatched: 7. Germline-derived CDR1 and CDR2 are DFQATT and SNEGSKA (reference sequence).

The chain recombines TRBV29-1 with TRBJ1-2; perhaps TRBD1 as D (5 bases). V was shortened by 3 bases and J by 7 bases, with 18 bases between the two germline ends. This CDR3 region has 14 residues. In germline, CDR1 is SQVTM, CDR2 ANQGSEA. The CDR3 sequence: CSVDNRRSSGGYTF. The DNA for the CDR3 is TGCAGCGTTGATAACAGGCGTAGTTCCGGTGGCTACACCTTC.

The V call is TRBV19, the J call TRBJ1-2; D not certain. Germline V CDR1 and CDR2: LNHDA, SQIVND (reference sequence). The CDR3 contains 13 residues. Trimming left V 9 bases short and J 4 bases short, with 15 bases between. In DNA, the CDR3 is TGTGCCAGCCGCAAGGGTATGATCTATGGCTACACCTTC. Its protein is CASRKGMIYGYTF.

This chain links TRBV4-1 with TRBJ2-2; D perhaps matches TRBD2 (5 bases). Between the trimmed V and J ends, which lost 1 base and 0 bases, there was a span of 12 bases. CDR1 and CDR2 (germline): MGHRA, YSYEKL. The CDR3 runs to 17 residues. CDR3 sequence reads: CASSQAVGDANTGELFF. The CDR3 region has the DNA TGCGCCAGCAGCCAAGCCGTGGGAGACGCGAACACCGGGGAGCTGTTTTTT.

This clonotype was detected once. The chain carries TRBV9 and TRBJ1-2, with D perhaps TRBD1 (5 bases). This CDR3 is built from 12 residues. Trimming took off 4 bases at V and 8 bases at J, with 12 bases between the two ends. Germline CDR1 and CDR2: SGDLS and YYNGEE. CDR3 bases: TGTGCCAGCAGCAGGGGCGCGAGGGGCTACACCTTC. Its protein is CASSRGARGYTF.

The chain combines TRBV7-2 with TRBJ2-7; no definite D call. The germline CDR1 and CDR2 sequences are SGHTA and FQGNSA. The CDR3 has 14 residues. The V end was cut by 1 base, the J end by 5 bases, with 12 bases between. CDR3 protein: CASSLVDLVHEQYF. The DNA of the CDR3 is TGTGCCAGCAGCTTAGTGGATCTAGTTCACGAGCAGTACTTC.

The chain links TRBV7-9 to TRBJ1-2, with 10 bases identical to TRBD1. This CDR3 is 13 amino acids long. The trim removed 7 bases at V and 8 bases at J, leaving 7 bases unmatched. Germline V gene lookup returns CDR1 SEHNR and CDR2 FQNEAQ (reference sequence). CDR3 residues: CASNFGTGEGYTF. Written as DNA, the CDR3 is TGTGCCAGCAACTTTGGGACAGGGGAAGGCTACACCTTC.

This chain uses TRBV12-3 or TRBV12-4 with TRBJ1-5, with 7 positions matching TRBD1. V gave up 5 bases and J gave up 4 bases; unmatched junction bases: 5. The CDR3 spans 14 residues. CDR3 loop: CASSDGTANQPQHF. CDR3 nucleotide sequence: TGTGCCAGCAGTGACGGGACAGCGAATCAGCCCCAGCATTTT.

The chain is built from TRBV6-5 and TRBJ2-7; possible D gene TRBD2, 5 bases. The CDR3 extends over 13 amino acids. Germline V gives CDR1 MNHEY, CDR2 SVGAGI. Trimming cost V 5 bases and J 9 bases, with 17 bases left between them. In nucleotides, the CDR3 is TGTGCCAGCAGTGACCGGGCAGCCAGCGGGCAGTACTTC. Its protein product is CASSDRAASGQYF.

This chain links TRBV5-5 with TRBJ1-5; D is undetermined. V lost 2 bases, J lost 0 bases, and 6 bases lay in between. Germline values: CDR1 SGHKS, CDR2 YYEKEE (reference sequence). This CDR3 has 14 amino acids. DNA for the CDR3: TGTGCCAGCAGCTTCAAGGATAGCAATCAGCCCCAGCATTTT. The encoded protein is CASSFKDSNQPQHF.

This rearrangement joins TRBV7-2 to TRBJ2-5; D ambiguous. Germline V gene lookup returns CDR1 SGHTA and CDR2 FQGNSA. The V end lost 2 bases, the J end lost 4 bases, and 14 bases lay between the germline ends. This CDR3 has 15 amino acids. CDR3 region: CASSLNGMIRETQYF. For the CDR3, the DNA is TGTGCCAGCAGCTTAAATGGGATGATCAGAGAGACCCAGTACTTC.

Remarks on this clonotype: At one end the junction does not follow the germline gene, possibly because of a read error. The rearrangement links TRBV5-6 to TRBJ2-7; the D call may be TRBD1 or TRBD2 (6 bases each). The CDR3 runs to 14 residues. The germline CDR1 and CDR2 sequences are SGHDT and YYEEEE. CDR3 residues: CASSLAGGSHEQYF. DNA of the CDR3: TGTGCCAGCAGCTTGGCCGGGGGCTCCCACGAGCAGTACTTC.

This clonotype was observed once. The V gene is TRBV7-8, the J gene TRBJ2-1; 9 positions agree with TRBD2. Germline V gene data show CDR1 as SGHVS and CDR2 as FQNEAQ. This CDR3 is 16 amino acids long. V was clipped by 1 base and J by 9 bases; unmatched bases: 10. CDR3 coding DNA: TGTGCCAGCAGCTTAGAGCGCGGGAGGGCCGGGGCTGAGCAGTTCTTC. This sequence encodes CASSLERGRAGAEQFF.

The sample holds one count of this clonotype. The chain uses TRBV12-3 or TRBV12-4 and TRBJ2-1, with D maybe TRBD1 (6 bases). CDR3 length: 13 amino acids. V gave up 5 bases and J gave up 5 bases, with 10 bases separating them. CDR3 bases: TGTGCCAGCAGTACGGACAGCCACAATGAGCAGTTCTTC. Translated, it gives CASSTDSHNEQFF.

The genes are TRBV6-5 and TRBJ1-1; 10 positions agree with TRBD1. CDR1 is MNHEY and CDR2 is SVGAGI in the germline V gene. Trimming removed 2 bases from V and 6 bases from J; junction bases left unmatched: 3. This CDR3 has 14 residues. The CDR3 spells CASSYGTGAPEAFF. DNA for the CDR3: TGTGCCAGCAGTTACGGGACAGGGGCCCCTGAAGCTTTCTTT.

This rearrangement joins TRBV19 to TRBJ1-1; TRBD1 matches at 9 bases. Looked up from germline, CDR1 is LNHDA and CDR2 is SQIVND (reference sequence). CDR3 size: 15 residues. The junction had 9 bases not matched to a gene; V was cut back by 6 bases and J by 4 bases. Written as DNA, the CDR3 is TGTGCCAGTAGGAGGGTCGACAGGGGGAGCACTGAAGCTTTCTTT. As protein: CASRRVDRGSTEAFF.